These T cell receptor beta chains were read from a single sample in a study of blood T cell repertoires in COVID-19. The repertoire was sequenced with immunoSEQ multiplex PCR; TCRdb's copy has only in-frame clones and lacks some. Seen here are fewer than 250,000 clones, approximately 91% observed once, and the top ten hold approximately 0.66%. What was sequenced was peripheral blood. The receptors were gathered from a man aged 35-49 years with acute or convalescent COVID-19. The CDR3 runs from the conserved cysteine through the conserved F or W. The order of the fields is J gene, clone size, D gene, V gene, CDR3 protein, CDR3 DNA. D genes are given only for firm matches. Rows may omit the clone size; those that give it use once, few, many or a size class.

TRBJ2-5 . TRBD2 TRBV13 CASSLRPLAVGETQYF TGTGCCAGCAGCTTACGCCCCCTAGCGGTCGGGGAGACCCAGTACTTC
TRBJ2-7 . . TRBV7-7 CASSLEDSSYEQYF TGTGCTAGCAGCTTAGAAGACAGCTCCTACGAGCAGTACTTC
TRBJ1-6 . TRBD1 TRBV7-6 CASSLGQGGNSPLHF TGTGCCAGCAGCTTGGGACAGGGAGGTAATTCACCCCTCCACTTT
TRBJ2-7 once . TRBV27 CASSLISRDNSYEQYF TGTGCCAGCAGTTTAATAAGTCGGGACAACTCCTACGAGCAGTACTTC
TRBJ2-3 . . TRBV5-1 CASSLGGVGARLTDTQYF TGCGCCAGCAGCTTGGGCGGAGTGGGGGCGAGATTGACAGATACGCAGTATTTT
TRBJ2-3 . TRBD2 TRBV27 CASRLAGTTDTQYF TGTGCCAGCAGGCTAGCGGGAACAACAGATACGCAGTATTTT
TRBJ2-6 . . TRBV30 CAWSVQGGGANVLTF TGTGCCTGGAGTGTACAAGGCGGTGGGGCCAACGTCCTGACTTTC
TRBJ2-7 . TRBD1 TRBV6-6 CASSYSERGLYEQYF TGTGCCAGCAGTTACTCGGAAAGGGGGCTGTACGAGCAGTACTTC
TRBJ2-1 . . TRBV27 CASSLSMDGGDEQFF TGTGCCAGCAGTTTATCTATGGACGGGGGAGATGAGCAGTTCTTC
TRBJ1-1 once TRBD1 TRBV28 CASSLRGQRQGEAFF TGTGCCAGCAGTTTACGGGGACAGCGACAGGGGGAAGCTTTCTTT